What follows are 28 T cell receptor beta chains derived from one specimen sequenced in a study of blood T cell repertoires in COVID-19. Clones were read by immunoSEQ multiplex PCR, and TCRdb kept only the in-frame ones, dropping some. This repertoire shows around 260,000 clones, around 90% found once; its top ten account for just under 0.95%. The sequenced material came from peripheral blood. The receptors here all came from a woman aged 35 to 49 who had recovered from COVID-19.

This clone was picked up one time. The V and J genes are TRBV10-3 and TRBJ2-1; D is possibly TRBD1 (5 bases). V shed 0 bases and J shed 10 bases, with 13 bases lying between them. Germline-derived CDR1 and CDR2 are ENHRY and SYGVKD. The CDR3 contains 14 residues. The CDR3 spells CAISESQVAGEQFF. The CDR3 nucleotides are TGTGCCATCAGTGAGTCACAGGTTGCTGGGGAGCAGTTCTTC.

CDR3 amino acids: CASSLLAAEYEQYF. As DNA, the CDR3 is TGCGCCAGCAGCCTGCTGGCGGCAGAGTACGAGCAGTACTTC. The chain recombines TRBV5-1 with TRBJ2-7; D is unresolved. V shed 4 bases and J shed 4 bases, with 15 bases lying between them. Germline CDR1 reads SGHRS; CDR2 reads YFSETQ. This CDR3 has 14 residues.

The chain couples TRBV2 to TRBJ1-5; possible D gene TRBD1, 5 bases. V was pared by 8 bases and J by 0 bases, with 14 bases between. Per the germline V gene, CDR1 is SNHLY and CDR2 is FYNNEI. The length of the CDR3 is 15 residues. CDR3 region: CASSPGGVSNQPQHF. The CDR3, as DNA: TGTGCCAGCTCCCCGGGGGGTGTTAGCAATCAGCCCCAGCATTTT.

The J gene is TRBJ2-1, the V gene TRBV6-1; 12 bases match TRBD2. The CDR3 totals 20 residues. Unmatched junction bases numbered 12, after V lost 3 bases and J lost 0 bases. Germline V CDR1 and CDR2: MNHNS, SASEGT. This CDR3 reads CASSERTSGIIKSSYNEQFF. CDR3 coding DNA: TGTGCCAGCAGTGAGAGGACTAGCGGGATAATAAAAAGCTCCTACAATGAGCAGTTCTTC.

This chain connects TRBV7-9 to TRBJ1-4; D might be TRBD1 (5 bases). The ends were cut back, 1 base at V and 3 bases at J, with 18 bases in the middle. In germline, CDR1 is SEHNR, CDR2 FQNEAQ (reference sequence). CDR3 size: 18 residues. The CDR3 spells CASSLGGTTALPNEKLFF. The CDR3 region has the DNA TGTGCCAGCAGCTTAGGGGGAACGACAGCCCTCCCTAATGAAAAACTGTTTTTT.

This clone has just a few counts. In nucleotides, the CDR3 is TGTGCCAGCAGCCCCAGGGTGCTGGATGGCTACACCTTC. Protein sequence: CASSPRVLDGYTF. This chain joins TRBV2 and TRBJ1-2, with D perhaps matching TRBD1 (5 bases). The germline V gene has CDR1 SNHLY and CDR2 FYNNEI. V was pared by 6 bases and J by 6 bases, with 14 bases between. The CDR3 consists of 13 residues.

The chain links TRBV7-3 to TRBJ2-2; 8 bases are a match to TRBD2. The CDR3 covers 16 residues. Per germline, CDR1 SGHTA and CDR2 FQGTGA. The ends lost 4 bases at V and 7 bases at J; junction bases unmatched: 11. Here the CDR3 reads CASSSTPRGAIGELFF. CDR3 nucleotides: TGTGCCAGCAGCTCCACTCCGCGGGGGGCTATCGGGGAGCTGTTTTTT.

The J gene is TRBJ2-1, the V gene TRBV5-6, with a weak D call TRBD2 (6 bases). Trimming removed 4 bases from V and 5 bases from J, with 13 bases in between. The CDR3 loop spans 14 amino acids. CDR1 is SGHDT and CDR2 is YYEEEE in the germline V gene. CDR3 bases: TGTGCCAGCAGCCCCGGGAGTTACGACAATGAGCAGTTCTTC. This sequence encodes CASSPGSYDNEQFF.

The chain joins TRBV6-6 to TRBJ2-7; D ambiguous. The CDR3 has 15 amino acids. The germline CDR1 and CDR2 sequences are MNHNY and SVGAGI (reference sequence). V shed 8 bases and J shed 0 bases, with 17 bases lying between them. The CDR3 nucleotides read TGTGCCAGCCGGGTCGGTCGAGTGGGCTCCTACGAGCAGTACTTC. Protein: CASRVGRVGSYEQYF.

The V gene is TRBV28, the J gene TRBJ2-5, with 8 bases lining up with TRBD1. Germline CDR1 and CDR2: MDHEN and SYDVKM. The CDR3 consists of 12 residues. V lost 6 bases, J lost 12 bases, and 9 bases stayed unmatched. CDR3 DNA: TGTGCCAGCAGCCGACAGGGGCTTGGGGAGTACTTC. It yields the protein CASSRQGLGEYF.

This chain connects TRBV28 to TRBJ2-3; D might be TRBD1 (7 bases). V was cut by 3 bases and J by 8 bases, with 24 bases left in between. The CDR3 runs 17 residues. Per the germline V gene, CDR1 is MDHEN and CDR2 is SYDVKM. The CDR3 region has the DNA TGTGCCAGCAGTTTTCCCCGGAGGGGGCCCCTAGGAGGTACGCAGTATTTT. It translates to CASSFPRRGPLGGTQYF.

The J gene is TRBJ2-1, the V gene TRBV24-1; D is perhaps TRBD1 (5 bases). Trimming left V 4 bases short and J 0 bases short, with 15 bases between. CDR3 length: 17 residues. CDR1 is KGHDR, CDR2 SFDVKD, per germline. CDR3 protein: CATSDSRVPSSYNEQFF. CDR3 in DNA: TGTGCCACCAGTGACTCCAGGGTCCCAAGCTCCTACAATGAGCAGTTCTTC.

The chain is built from TRBV18 and TRBJ1-1; no definite D call. The V end was cut by 4 bases, the J end by 2 bases, with 17 bases between. CDR1 KGHSH and CDR2 LQKENI come from the germline V gene. The CDR3 covers 16 residues. The CDR3 region has the DNA TGTGCCAGCTCACACGGGATCTCCATGGGAAACACTGAAGCTTTCTTT. Residues: CASSHGISMGNTEAFF.

The chain has TRBV19 and TRBJ2-7, with 7 nucleotides matching TRBD2. V was clipped by 5 bases and J by 3 bases; unmatched bases: 7. This CDR3 is 14 amino acids long. The germline V gene encodes CDR1 LNHDA and CDR2 SQIVND (reference sequence). The CDR3 nucleotides read TGTGCCAGTAGTCGCGGGAGTCTTCTCTACGAGCAGTACTTC. Its protein is CASSRGSLLYEQYF.

The rearrangement joins TRBV5-1 to TRBJ2-5, with 7 bases aligning to TRBD1. Germline V CDR1 and CDR2: SGHRS, YFSETQ. The V gene end was trimmed by 3 bases and the J gene end by 3 bases; junction bases not matched to a gene: 2. CDR3 length equals 13 residues. DNA of the CDR3: TGCGCCAGCAGCTACGGGACAGAAGAGACCCAGTACTTC. Its translation is CASSYGTEETQYF.

In this sample, this clone turned up a few times. The chain has TRBV6-1 and TRBJ1-5; no clear D gene. There are 17 residues in the CDR3. V was shortened by 0 bases and J by 0 bases, with 12 bases between the two germline ends. The germline CDR1 and CDR2 sequences are MNHNS and SASEGT. CDR3 DNA: TGTGCCAGCAGTGAAGCGAGGCAAGTTAATAGCAATCAGCCCCAGCATTTT. Protein: CASSEARQVNSNQPQHF.

This chain connects TRBV12-5 to TRBJ2-1; TRBD1 matches 7 bases. CDR1 LGHNT and CDR2 FRNRAP come from the germline V gene. CDR3 length equals 15 residues. J gave up 5 bases and V 7 bases, and 11 bases lay outside the gene matches. The CDR3 nucleotides are TGTGCTAGTGCCTCCCTCGACAGGGTGAACAATGAGCAGTTCTTC. This gives the protein CASASLDRVNNEQFF.

The rearrangement uses TRBV28 and TRBJ1-4; D might be TRBD1 (6 bases). With 1 base removed from V and 6 bases from J, the gap between germline ends came to 18 bases. Germline values: CDR1 MDHEN, CDR2 SYDVKM. The CDR3 consists of 17 residues. The CDR3 is CASSLSAQGRDHEKLFF. For the CDR3, the DNA is TGTGCCAGCAGTTTATCAGCACAGGGAAGGGATCATGAAAAACTGTTTTTT.

The chain recombines TRBV5-1 with TRBJ1-3; tentatively, D is TRBD1 (5 bases). Germline V gene lookup returns CDR1 SGHRS and CDR2 YFSETQ. Trimming pared 4 bases from V and 0 bases from J, leaving 17 bases between. This CDR3 is built from 17 residues. The CDR3 region has the DNA TGCGCCAGCAGCAGGGAACAGGCCGCGAGCTCTGGAAACACCATATATTTT. This encodes CASSREQAASSGNTIYF.

The genes are TRBV11-2 and TRBJ1-1; 10 nucleotides align to TRBD1. V lost 8 bases and J lost 0; bases outside the gene matches: 9. CDR3 length: 16 residues. Germline values: CDR1 SGHAT, CDR2 FQNNGV. The CDR3: CASRQDRGDMNTEAFF. CDR3 nucleotides: TGTGCCAGCCGGCAGGACAGGGGGGATATGAACACTGAAGCTTTCTTT.

The J gene is TRBJ2-7, the V gene TRBV9; 9 nucleotides agree with TRBD1. The CDR3 consists of 15 residues. Per germline, CDR1 SGDLS and CDR2 YYNGEE. The V gene end was trimmed by 1 base and the J gene end by 5 bases; junction bases not matched to a gene: 7. The CDR3 nucleotides read TGTGCCAGCAGCGTAACGACAGGGGGGTGGAACGAGCAGTACTTC. Encoded protein: CASSVTTGGWNEQYF.

This clone was found once. This chain joins TRBV5-1 and TRBJ2-2; the D gene is possibly TRBD2 (5 bases). From germline, CDR1 is SGHRS and CDR2 YFSETQ. V shed 4 bases and J shed 7 bases, with 11 bases lying between them. The CDR3 extends over 13 amino acids. The CDR3 DNA reads TGCGCCAGCAGCGCCTTAGGAGGCGGGGAGCTGTTTTTT. It is translated as CASSALGGGELFF.

V gene TRBV23-1 combines with J gene TRBJ2-7; a weak D match, TRBD1 (6 bases). TRBV23-1 is an ORF, with its function uncertain. With 2 bases removed from V and 1 base from J, the gap between germline ends came to 18 bases. CDR3 size: 17 residues. CDR3 in DNA: TGCGCCAGCAGTCAACCGCACAGGGAATTGGCATCCTACGAGCAGTACTTC. Residues: CASSQPHRELASYEQYF.

The V call is TRBV6-5, the J call TRBJ2-5, with 11 bases aligning to TRBD1. This CDR3 has 14 amino acids. V trimming: 6 bases; J trimming: 4 bases; junction bases outside the gene matches: 4. Germline V gives CDR1 MNHEY, CDR2 SVGAGI. CDR3 loop: CASSRTGGPETQYF. DNA of the CDR3: TGTGCCAGCAGCCGGACAGGGGGCCCAGAGACCCAGTACTTC.

This chain uses TRBV5-6 with TRBJ2-7, with 12 bases identical to TRBD2. The CDR3 has 15 residues. With 4 bases clipped from V and 3 bases from J, the junction kept 5 bases outside the gene matches. The germline CDR1 and CDR2 sequences are SGHDT and YYEEEE. CDR3 sequence: CASSPGLAGHYEQYF. The CDR3 nucleotides read TGTGCCAGCAGCCCGGGACTAGCGGGCCACTACGAGCAGTACTTC.

The chain recombines TRBV11-3 with TRBJ2-7; TRBD2 aligns across 7 bases. There are 16 residues in the CDR3. The V segment lost 0 bases and the J segment 5 bases; nucleotides outside the gene matches: 10. The germline V gene has CDR1 SGHNT and CDR2 YENEEA. CDR3 nucleotides: TGTGCCAGCAGCTTAGAACCCGGGAGGATTTCCCACGAGCAGTACTTC. Protein sequence: CASSLEPGRISHEQYF.

This chain joins TRBV6-7 and TRBJ2-3, with 9 positions matching TRBD1. TRBV6-7 belongs to the ORF category, with a function that is uncertain. This CDR3 contains 14 residues. V lost 6 bases to trimming and J lost 4 bases; unmatched junction nucleotides: 5. In DNA form, the CDR3 reads TGTGCCAGCAGCGCCGGGACAGGGTCAGATACGCAGTATTTT. Encoded protein: CASSAGTGSDTQYF.

The CDR3 region has the DNA TGTGCCAGCAGCCCGACCCGGGACTGGGCTCGAGGTGAGCAGTTCTTC. Its protein is CASSPTRDWARGEQFF. V is TRBV9 and J is TRBJ2-1; D perhaps matches TRBD2 (6 bases). The CDR3 consists of 16 residues. Deletions cut 4 bases from V and 9 bases from J, with 23 bases between. Germline values: CDR1 SGDLS, CDR2 YYNGEE.